This note documents a single T cell receptor beta chain sequence. The sample comes from a study of cytomegalovirus exposure and HLA in healthy donors. There are 16 residues in the CDR3. Losses at the gene ends were 6 bases for V and 2 bases for J; bases not matched to a gene: 7. Germline lookup yields CDR1 LGHNA and CDR2 YNFKEQ. PCR was performed using 60 Vbeta and 13 Jbeta primers. The protocol was immunoSEQ multiplex PCR, while the TCRdb copy is restricted to in-frame clones and leaves out a portion. Its clone listing holds fewer than 100,000 clones. The rearrangement joins TRBV4-2 to TRBJ2-1, with TRBD2 matching 10 bases. What was sequenced was PBMCs. The clonotype originates from a woman aged 60 to 75 in good health and CMV-seronegative. This chain's CDR3 is CASSLSGGGTYNEQFF. In DNA form, the CDR3 reads TGTGCCAGCAGTCTGAGCGGGGGGGGAACCTACAATGAGCAGTTCTTC.